This T cell receptor (beta chain) was documented in a study of CD8 T cells in ankylosing spondylitis. With molecular barcodes, quantitative 5'-RACE was used to make the TCR beta libraries. MiXCR, run by TCRdb on the 5' RACE reads, gives a single entry per CDR3 protein. This table holds 250,000 to 300,000 distinct CDR3 sequences, about 20% found once. Trimming at V came to 4 bases and at J to 10 bases, leaving 4 bases not matched to a gene. This CDR3 has 12 amino acids. Germline assignment: CDR1 LGHDT and CDR2 YNNKEL (reference sequence). The study's findings and limits: Enrichment of disease-linked clones was reportedly significant in matched ankylosing spondylitis synovial fluid. In peripheral blood, disease-linked CD8+ clones occurred at relatively low frequencies.

A remark on this clonotype: No antigen is known for it.

The chain recombines TRBV3-1 with TRBJ2-1; 7 nucleotides match TRBD2. The receptor's source is a male donor with ankylosing spondylitis or in good health (not recorded which). Sequencing was carried out using blood, either unsorted or a sorted T cell fraction (not recorded which). The DNA for the CDR3 is TGTGCCAGCAGCCCCGGGACTACCGAGCAGTTCTTC. Its translation: CASSPGTTEQFF.